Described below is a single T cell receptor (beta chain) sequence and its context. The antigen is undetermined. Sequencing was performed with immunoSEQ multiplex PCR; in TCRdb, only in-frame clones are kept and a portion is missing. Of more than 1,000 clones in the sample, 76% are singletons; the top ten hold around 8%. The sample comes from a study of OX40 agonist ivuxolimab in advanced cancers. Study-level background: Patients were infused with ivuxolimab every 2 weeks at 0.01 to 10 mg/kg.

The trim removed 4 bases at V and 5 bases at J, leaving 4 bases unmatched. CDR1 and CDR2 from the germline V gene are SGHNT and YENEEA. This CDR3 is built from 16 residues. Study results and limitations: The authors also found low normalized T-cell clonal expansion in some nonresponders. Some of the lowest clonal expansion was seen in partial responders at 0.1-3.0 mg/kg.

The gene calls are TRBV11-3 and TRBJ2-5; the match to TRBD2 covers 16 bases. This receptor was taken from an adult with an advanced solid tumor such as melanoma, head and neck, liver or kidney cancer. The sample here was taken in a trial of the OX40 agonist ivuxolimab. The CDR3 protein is CASSSGLAGGPETQYF. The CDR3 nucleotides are TGTGCCAGCAGCTCGGGACTAGCGGGGGGGCCGGAGACCCAGTACTTC.